The 31 T cell receptor beta chains below all came from one sample that was sequenced in a study of T cell repertoires in cytomegalovirus infection. TCRdb re-called the reads through MiXCR, storing one row per CDR3 protein. This sample carries more than 250,000 distinct CDR3 sequences, 25% of them seen once, and the ten largest clones take 13%. For these TCRs, the target antigens are not known. The specimen was cultured PBMCs, collected from culture after CMV antigen stimulation. The receptors derive from a human donor in good health (CMV status not recorded). Some clones in this sample may be carry-over from other donors' samples.

This clonotype appeared once. The chain recombines TRBV27 with TRBJ2-7, with 7 bases aligning to TRBD1. V lost 2 bases, J lost 2 bases, and 6 bases stayed unmatched. The CDR3 has 15 residues. Germline values: CDR1 MNHEY, CDR2 SMNVEV (reference sequence). CDR3 DNA: TGTGCCAGCAGTTTAGGGACAGAACGTACCTACGAGCAGTACTTC. This gives the protein CASSLGTERTYEQYF.

The chain is built from TRBV5-6 and TRBJ1-1; D might be TRBD1 (5 bases). V gave up 3 bases and J gave up 4 bases, with 13 bases separating them. The germline V gene encodes CDR1 SGHDT and CDR2 YYEEEE. This CDR3 is built from 14 residues. Here the CDR3 DNA reads TGTGCCAGCAGCTCAGGCGGGGGAATCACTGAAGCTTTCTTT. Its protein product is CASSSGGGITEAFF.

This clonotype was detected a few times. The V gene is TRBV10-3, the J gene TRBJ1-5; perhaps TRBD1 as D (6 bases). Trimming pared 3 bases from V and 4 bases from J, leaving 13 bases between. From germline, CDR1 is ENHRY and CDR2 SYGVKD. This CDR3 is 15 amino acids long. The CDR3 bases are TGTGCCATCAGTGATCAGGGGTCCCGGAATCAGCCCCAGCATTTT. It translates to CAISDQGSRNQPQHF.

This clonotype has a count of ten or more. The chain uses TRBV7-2 and TRBJ2-4; 11 positions match TRBD2. In germline, CDR1 is SGHTA, CDR2 FQGNSA. The V gene end was trimmed by 1 base and the J gene end by 0 bases; junction bases not matched to a gene: 5. The CDR3 is made up of 18 amino acids. The CDR3 here is CASSLEGGLAVAKNIQYF. The CDR3 bases are TGTGCCAGCAGCTTAGAGGGGGGACTAGCGGTAGCCAAAAACATTCAGTACTTC. The complete variable domain, with remaining parts taken from reference TRBV7-2 and TRBJ2-4, reads GAGVSQSPSNKVTEKGKDVELRCDPISGHTALYWYRQSLGQGLEFLIYFQGNSAPDKSGLPSDRFSAERTGGSVSTLTIQRTQQEDSAVYLCASSLEGGLAVAKNIQYFGAGTRLSVL.

The chain carries TRBV5-1 and TRBJ2-5; 8 bases are shared with TRBD2. With V trimmed by 4 bases and J by 1 base, 12 bases remained unmatched. This CDR3 has 17 residues. The germline gives CDR1 SGHRS, CDR2 YFSETQ. The CDR3: CASSSAGTSLTQETQYF. In nucleotides, the CDR3 is TGCGCCAGCAGCAGCGCCGGGACTAGTCTAACCCAAGAGACCCAGTACTTC.

This chain links TRBV9 with TRBJ1-5; 8 bases are shared with TRBD1. Germline lookup yields CDR1 SGDLS and CDR2 YYNGEE. Trimming took 0 bases from V and 4 from J; bases not matched to a gene: 24. There are 22 residues in the CDR3. In DNA, the CDR3 is TGTGCCAGCAGCGTAGTAAAAGTCTGGGGCGGCGGGTCCGGGACAGGTAATCAGCCCCAGCATTTT. Its protein product is CASSVVKVWGGGSGTGNQPQHF.

This clonotype was seen a handful of times. The chain carries TRBV11-2 and TRBJ2-1; 7 bases are shared with TRBD2. Germline V gene sequence: CDR1 SGHAT, CDR2 FQNNGV. This CDR3 comprises 18 residues. Trimming removed 1 base from V and 6 bases from J; junction bases left unmatched: 15. The CDR3 spells CASSLAPSWAGVGNEQFF. The CDR3 DNA reads as TGTGCCAGCAGCTTAGCCCCTTCTTGGGCGGGAGTCGGCAATGAGCAGTTCTTC.

This chain links TRBV7-2 with TRBJ1-6; TRBD1 aligns across 8 bases. From germline, CDR1 is SGHTA and CDR2 FQGNSA. This CDR3 is 14 amino acids long. V was pared by 7 bases and J by 4 bases, with 3 bases of the junction left unmatched. The DNA for the CDR3 is TGTGCCAGCATGGACAGGGAGTATAATTCACCCCTCCACTTT. Translation: CASMDREYNSPLHF. The complete variable domain, with remaining parts taken from reference TRBV7-2 and TRBJ1-6, reads GAGVSQSPSNKVTEKGKDVELRCDPISGHTALYWYRQSLGQGLEFLIYFQGNSAPDKSGLPSDRFSAERTGGSVSTLTIQRTQQEDSAVYLCASMDREYNSPLHFGNGTRLTVT.

This clonotype was observed many times. This chain links TRBV7-9 with TRBJ2-1; D not resolved. CDR3 length: 16 amino acids. Trimming shortened V by 1 base and J by 6 bases, and 16 bases separated the two germline ends. Germline CDR1 SEHNR, CDR2 FQNEAQ (reference sequence). For the CDR3, the DNA is TGTGCCAGCAGCTTAGTTCTGCTCCCCCAAGGCAATGAGCAGTTCTTC. It encodes CASSLVLLPQGNEQFF.

This clonotype was observed many times. The V call is TRBV11-2, the J call TRBJ2-1, with D hard to call. Germline V lookup: CDR1 SGHAT, CDR2 FQNNGV. The CDR3 is made up of 14 amino acids. V was trimmed by 3 bases and J by 0 bases, leaving 6 bases between them. The CDR3 sequence: CASSFPSSYNEQFF. DNA of the CDR3: TGTGCCAGCAGCTTCCCAAGCTCCTACAATGAGCAGTTCTTC.

This clonotype was observed a few times. The chain uses TRBV28 and TRBJ2-5; TRBD2 matches at 11 bases. The CDR3 contains 16 residues. The V gene's germline CDR1 is MDHEN and CDR2 SYDVKM. The V and J ends lost 1 base and 4 bases, in that order; junction bases with no gene match: 5. CDR3 in DNA: TGTGCCAGCAGTTTATTTAGACTAGCGGGGACAGAGACCCAGTACTTC. This translates into CASSLFRLAGTETQYF.

The chain employs TRBV18 and TRBJ1-2; TRBD1 might be the D (6 bases). CDR3 size: 13 residues. V was trimmed by 0 bases and J by 8 bases, leaving 10 bases between them. CDR1 is KGHSH, CDR2 LQKENI, per germline. Here the CDR3 DNA reads TGTGCCAGCTCACCACCGAACAGGGTGGGCTACACCTTC. The encoded protein is CASSPPNRVGYTF. Full variable domain (missing parts from reference TRBV18 and TRBJ1-2): NAGVMQNPRHLVRRRGQEARLRCSPMKGHSHVYWYRQLPEEGLKFMVYLQKENIIDESGMPKERFSAEFPKEGPSILRIQQVVRGDSAAYFCASSPPNRVGYTFGSGTRLTVV.

This chain links TRBV2 with TRBJ1-6; D call uncertain. Trimming shortened V by 8 bases and J by 10 bases, and 21 bases separated the two germline ends. Germline CDR1 is SNHLY and CDR2 is FYNNEI. This CDR3 contains 15 residues. CDR3 in DNA: TGTGCCAGCGGCGAGGGAAAAGGGCCCAACTCACCCCTCCACTTT. Protein product: CASGEGKGPNSPLHF. The full variable domain, completed using reference TRBV2 and TRBJ1-6, is EPEVTQTPSHQVTQMGQEVILRCVPISNHLYFYWYRQILGQKVEFLVSFYNNEISEKSEIFDDQFSVERPDGSNFTLKIRSTKLEDSAMYFCASGEGKGPNSPLHFGNGTRLTVT.

The rearrangement joins TRBV19 to TRBJ2-1, with 9 nucleotides matching TRBD1. V was pared by 4 bases and J by 9 bases, with 7 bases of the junction left unmatched. CDR1 and CDR2 from the germline V gene are LNHDA and SQIVND (reference sequence). This CDR3 is built from 14 residues. The CDR3 spells CASSNRDRVSEQFF. As DNA, the CDR3 is TGTGCCAGTAGTAACCGGGACAGGGTGAGTGAGCAGTTCTTC.

The chain joins TRBV7-2 to TRBJ2-2, with D perhaps TRBD1 or TRBD2 (6 bases each). Germline V gives CDR1 SGHTA, CDR2 FQGNSA. The CDR3 consists of 16 residues. Trimming removed 8 bases from V and 3 bases from J, with 19 bases in between. DNA for the CDR3: TGTGCCAGCGAGGGGGGCAGTTGGATTGACACCGGGGAGCTGTTTTTT. This codes for CASEGGSWIDTGELFF.

The rearrangement links TRBV7-9 to TRBJ2-7; tentative D call: TRBD2 (5 bases). V dropped 0 bases and J dropped 6 bases, with 9 bases sitting between them. CDR1 and CDR2 from the germline V gene are SEHNR and FQNEAQ (reference sequence). CDR3 length: 13 residues. The CDR3 nucleotides are TGTGCCAGCAGCTTAGCTTGGACTGTCGAGCAGTACTTC. Amino acids: CASSLAWTVEQYF. The entire variable domain, with the rest obtained from reference TRBV7-9 and TRBJ2-7, is as follows: DTGVSQNPRHKITKRGQNVTFRCDPISEHNRLYWYRQTLGQGPEFLTYFQNEAQLEKSRLLSDRFSAERPKGSFSTLEIQRTEQGDSAMYLCASSLAWTVEQYFGPGTRLTVT.

This clonotype was seen a handful of times. This chain uses TRBV15 with TRBJ2-3, with 14 bases identical to TRBD2. V shed 1 base, J shed 4 bases, and the junction held 10 bases outside the gene matches. The germline V gene encodes CDR1 LNHNV and CDR2 YYDKDF (reference sequence). CDR3 length: 19 residues. The CDR3 DNA follows: TGTGCCACCAGCAGAGTAATGGGGACTAGCGGGAGTTCCCCAGATACGCAGTATTTT. This codes for CATSRVMGTSGSSPDTQYF.

This chain connects TRBV7-9 to TRBJ2-1; 7 bases line up with TRBD2. J was trimmed by 0 bases and V by 1 base; bases with no gene match: 9. Germline V gene lookup returns CDR1 SEHNR and CDR2 FQNEAQ (reference sequence). The CDR3 sequence is 18 residues long. CDR3 loop: CASSLGASSGSSYNEQFF. DNA for the CDR3: TGTGCCAGCAGCTTAGGGGCCTCTAGCGGAAGCTCCTACAATGAGCAGTTCTTC.

In its sample, this clonotype was seen a few times. The chain has TRBV18 and TRBJ2-2, with TRBD2 matching over 9 bases. The J segment lost 5 bases and the V segment lost 2 bases, leaving 6 bases of the junction unmatched. Germline-derived CDR1 and CDR2 are KGHSH and LQKENI. The CDR3 is 16 amino acids. The CDR3 protein is CASSPRAGGGTGELFF. As DNA, the CDR3 is TGTGCCAGCTCACCAAGAGCGGGAGGAGGGACCGGGGAGCTGTTTTTT.

This clonotype has a count of ten or more. J is TRBJ1-2 and V is TRBV7-8; TRBD1 matches 9 bases. V lost 4 bases to trimming and J lost 2 bases; unmatched junction nucleotides: 11. The CDR3 loop spans 17 amino acids. Germline values: CDR1 SGHVS, CDR2 FQNEAQ. The DNA of the CDR3 is TGTGCCAGCAGCTCGAATTCCGGGACAGGGCTAAACTATGGCTACACCTTC. It specifies CASSSNSGTGLNYGYTF.

This clonotype was detected a few times. The chain has TRBV7-6 and TRBJ2-1, with 7 bases matching TRBD2. Germline V lookup: CDR1 SGHVS, CDR2 FNYEAQ. V trimming: 5 bases; J trimming: 4 bases; junction bases outside the gene matches: 14. The CDR3 is 17 residues long. This CDR3 reads CASSGFFRDYQYNEQFF. In DNA form, the CDR3 reads TGTGCCAGCAGCGGCTTCTTCCGGGACTACCAATACAATGAGCAGTTCTTC. Supplemented by reference TRBV7-6 and TRBJ2-1, the full variable domain reads GAGVSQSPRYKVTKRGQDVALRCDPISGHVSLYWYRQALGQGPEFLTYFNYEAQQDKSGLPNDRFSAERPEGSISTLTIQRTEQRDSAMYRCASSGFFRDYQYNEQFFGPGTRLTVL.

There are a few counts of this clonotype. The chain has TRBV6-1 and TRBJ2-5, with D tentatively TRBD1 (6 bases). The V gene lost 8 bases and the J gene lost 2 bases, with 12 bases spanning the gap. The CDR3 spans 13 residues. Per the germline V gene, CDR1 is MNHNS and CDR2 is SASEGT. CDR3 nucleotide sequence: TGTGCCAGCCAAAGTGGACAGCAAGAGACCCAGTACTTC. This translates into CASQSGQQETQYF.

The chain links TRBV4-1 to TRBJ2-3; 13 bases map to TRBD2. V lost 9 bases, J lost 8 bases, and 11 bases stayed unmatched. Looked up from germline, CDR1 is MGHRA and CDR2 is YSYEKL. This CDR3 has 15 amino acids. CDR3 DNA sequence: TGCGCCAGTCAGGCCCGGACTAGCGGGAGTTCTACGCAGTATTTT. Its translation is CASQARTSGSSTQYF.

This clonotype has more than one count but fewer than ten. The V and J genes are TRBV20-1 and TRBJ2-1, with 12 nucleotides matching TRBD2. V gave up 6 bases and J gave up 7 bases; unmatched junction bases: 13. In germline, CDR1 is DFQATT, CDR2 SNEGSKA (reference sequence). This CDR3 contains 16 residues. CDR3 sequence (DNA): TGCAGTGCACCACCTAGCGGGAGGGCCGATGGGAATGAGCAGTTCTTC. This codes for CSAPPSGRADGNEQFF.

The chain uses TRBV3-1 and TRBJ2-2, with 7 bases lining up with TRBD1. With V trimmed by 8 bases and J by 7 bases, 13 bases remained unmatched. This CDR3 is built from 15 residues. Germline V gives CDR1 LGHDT, CDR2 YNNKEL (reference sequence). DNA for the CDR3: TGTGCCAGCCAACGGGACAGCCGGGTCGGCGGGGAGCTGTTTTTT. Its protein product is CASQRDSRVGGELFF.

This clonotype was found a few times. V and J are TRBV6-5 and TRBJ2-2, with D perhaps TRBD1 (5 bases). This CDR3 region has 16 residues. Germline CDR1 and CDR2: MNHEY and SVGAGI. V dropped 2 bases and J dropped 1 base, with 11 bases sitting between them. CDR3 sequence reads: CASSYPGPGNTGELFF. The CDR3 nucleotides read TGTGCCAGCAGTTACCCAGGGCCAGGGAACACCGGGGAGCTGTTTTTT.

This chain joins TRBV10-2 and TRBJ2-7; TRBD1 or TRBD2 may be the D gene (5 bases each). The V gene's germline CDR1 is WSHSY and CDR2 SAAADI. The CDR3 is 15 amino acids. Deletions cut 3 bases from V and 2 bases from J, with 14 bases between. In DNA, the CDR3 is TGCGCCAGCAGTGACCTGGGGGTGGGGACCTACGAGCAGTACTTC. As protein: CASSDLGVGTYEQYF.

The V call is TRBV12-3 or TRBV12-4, the J call TRBJ2-7; D gene unclear. This CDR3 has 14 residues. V was pared by 6 bases and J by 3 bases, with 15 bases between. The chain's CDR3 is CASRPGHEDYEQYF. Written as DNA, the CDR3 is TGTGCCAGCAGACCCGGGCACGAAGACTACGAGCAGTACTTC.

There are a few counts of this clonotype. The chain uses TRBV4-1 and TRBJ2-2, with TRBD2 matching 7 bases. The V segment lost 0 bases and the J segment 6 bases; nucleotides outside the gene matches: 7. In germline, CDR1 is MGHRA, CDR2 YSYEKL. The CDR3 loop spans 16 amino acids. This CDR3 is CASSQDGIRGAGELFF. The CDR3 DNA reads TGCGCCAGCAGCCAAGACGGGATACGGGGGGCCGGGGAGCTGTTTTTT.

This clonotype was counted at least ten times. This rearrangement joins TRBV7-9 to TRBJ1-2; D is ambiguous. The CDR3 length is 15 residues. The V gene lost 0 bases and the J gene lost 1 base, with 9 bases spanning the gap. Germline V CDR1 and CDR2: SEHNR, FQNEAQ (reference sequence). DNA for the CDR3: TGTGCCAGCAGCTTAGCACAGCCTGTTAACTATGGCTACACCTTC. It specifies CASSLAQPVNYGYTF.

In its sample, this clonotype was seen many times. The genes are TRBV7-2 and TRBJ2-1; D not certain. V was trimmed by 0 bases and J by 5 bases, leaving 11 bases between them. CDR1 and CDR2 from the germline V gene are SGHTA and FQGNSA. The CDR3 is 15 amino acids. The CDR3 sequence: CASSLALDFNNEQFF. The CDR3, as DNA: TGTGCCAGCAGCTTAGCCCTGGATTTCAACAATGAGCAGTTCTTC.